The rows below give T cell receptor beta chains drawn from one sample of a study of blood T cell repertoires in COVID-19. The method was immunoSEQ multiplex PCR; TCRdb's version includes in-frame clones alone and lacks a portion of them. The sample lists 55,000 or so clones; over 80% were seen once. The sequencing sample was made of peripheral blood. The receptors derive from a man between 40 and 49 years old with COVID-19, enrolled during active disease. Each CDR3 is given with its conserved first and last residue. A D gene is named only where the DNA matches it firmly. Size is stated for part of the rows, as once, few or many counts, or as a class when the clone is expanded.

. | TRBJ1-5 | TRBV7-9 | . | CASSSSEVRPQHF | TGTGCCAGCAGCTCTTCAGAGGTGAGGCCCCAGCATTTT
. | TRBJ2-1 | TRBV6-2/TRBV6-3 | . | CASSYSLRGIEQFF | TGTGCCAGCAGTTACTCTCTCCGGGGAATTGAGCAGTTCTTC
TRBD2 | TRBJ2-1 | TRBV11-2 | . | CASSPRLARGLDEQFF | TGTGCCAGCAGCCCCAGACTAGCGAGAGGGTTAGATGAGCAGTTCTTC
. | TRBJ2-1 | TRBV2 | . | CASSVIVYNEQFF | TGTGCCAGCAGTGTTATAGTGTACAATGAGCAGTTCTTC
. | TRBJ2-1 | TRBV5-1 | once | CASSLAASGNEQFF | TGCGCCAGCAGCTTGGCCGCTAGTGGTAATGAGCAGTTCTTC
. | TRBJ2-5 | TRBV24-1 | . | CATSDEYQETQYF | TGTGCCACCAGTGACGAGTACCAAGAGACCCAGTACTTC
TRBD2 | TRBJ2-5 | TRBV29-1 | . | CSAMTSGGVETQYF | TGCAGCGCCATGACTAGCGGGGGGGTGGAGACCCAGTACTTC
. | TRBJ1-1 | TRBV2 | . | CASSLQGDTEAFF | TGTGCCAGCAGCTTACAGGGAGACACTGAAGCTTTCTTT
TRBD1 | TRBJ1-2 | TRBV5-6 | . | CASSLVDRDHAGYTF | TGTGCCAGCAGCTTGGTGGACAGGGATCATGCTGGCTACACCTTC
. | TRBJ2-3 | TRBV21-1 | . | CASGLAWGTDTQYF | TGTGCCAGCGGACTAGCTTGGGGCACAGATACGCAGTATTTT
TRBD1 | TRBJ2-3 | TRBV28 | . | CASSQPGQGRDTQYF | TGTGCCAGCAGTCAACCGGGACAGGGCCGAGATACGCAGTATTTT
TRBD2 | TRBJ2-7 | TRBV10-3 | . | CAIRVAGGGTEQYF | TGTGCCATCAGAGTAGCGGGAGGGGGTACCGAGCAGTACTTC
TRBD1 | TRBJ2-2 | TRBV25-1 | . | CASGQGFGGELFF | TGTGCCAGCGGACAGGGGTTCGGCGGGGAGCTGTTTTTT
. | TRBJ1-1 | TRBV10-3 | . | CAIRQDANTEAFF | TGTGCCATCAGACAGGACGCGAACACTGAAGCTTTCTTT
. | TRBJ1-2 | TRBV6-4 | . | CASSERKQEGRDGYTF | TGTGCCAGCAGTGAGAGGAAACAGGAGGGGCGCGATGGCTACACCTTC
TRBD1 | TRBJ1-5 | TRBV6-5 | . | CASSEMRGLQPQHF | TGTGCCAGCAGCGAGATGAGGGGGCTTCAGCCCCAGCATTTT
TRBD1 | TRBJ1-2 | TRBV5-3 | . | CARSRPTGGLSYGYTF | TGTGCCAGAAGCCGGCCGACAGGGGGCTTAAGCTATGGCTACACCTTC
TRBD1 | TRBJ2-4 | TRBV15 | . | CATSRDAGTGGNIQYF | TGTGCCACCAGCAGAGATGCCGGGACAGGGGGAAACATTCAGTACTTC
TRBD1 | TRBJ1-3 | TRBV7-9 | . | CASSLKGQTNSGNTIYF | TGTGCCAGCAGCTTAAAGGGACAGACCAACTCTGGAAACACCATATATTTT
TRBD1 | TRBJ1-2 | TRBV12-3/TRBV12-4 | . | CASTGQGAYGYTF | TGTGCCAGCACGGGACAGGGGGCCTATGGCTACACCTTC
. | TRBJ2-5 | TRBV7-3 | . | CASLVVLPRCIKETQYF | TGTGCCAGCCTGGTTGTACTACCGCGATGCATTAAAGAGACCCAGTACTTC
. | TRBJ1-5 | TRBV7-9 | . | CASSLAGLPQHF | TGTGCCAGCAGCTTAGCGGGACTCCCCCAGCATTTT
TRBD1 | TRBJ2-5 | TRBV5-4 | . | CASSKQGAPTETQYF | TGTGCCAGCAGCAAACAGGGGGCTCCTACAGAGACCCAGTACTTC
TRBD1 | TRBJ2-7 | TRBV11-2 | . | CASSPWTGIAYEQYF | TGTGCCAGCAGCCCCTGGACAGGGATTGCCTACGAGCAGTACTTC
TRBD1 | TRBJ2-3 | TRBV4-1 | . | CASSQDGTGGRDTQYF | TGCGCCAGCAGCCAAGATGGGACAGGGGGTCGGGATACGCAGTATTTT
. | TRBJ1-2 | TRBV7-2 | . | CASSLDRYAGYGYTF | TGTGCCAGCAGCTTAGATCGGTACGCAGGCTATGGCTACACCTTC
TRBD1 | TRBJ1-4 | TRBV5-6 | . | CASSLQGIGEKLFF | TGTGCCAGCAGCTTACAGGGGATAGGTGAAAAACTGTTTTTT
TRBD1 | TRBJ1-1 | TRBV2 | . | CADRTGPMNTEAFF | TGTGCGGATAGGACAGGGCCCATGAACACTGAAGCTTTCTTT
. | TRBJ2-7 | TRBV5-8 | . | CASSLSIGEQYF | TGTGCCAGCAGCTTGTCAATCGGCGAGCAGTACTTC
TRBD2 | TRBJ2-7 | TRBV5-1 | . | CASSLAGRDSEQYF | TGCGCCAGCAGCTTGGCCGGGAGGGATTCCGAGCAGTACTTC
. | TRBJ1-2 | TRBV11-2 | . | CASSPSVGIDYGYTF | TGTGCCAGCAGCCCCTCCGTCGGGATCGACTATGGCTACACCTTC
. | TRBJ2-5 | TRBV5-1 | once | CASSLEGAQETQYF | TGCGCCAGCAGCTTGGAAGGGGCCCAAGAGACCCAGTACTTC
. | TRBJ2-1 | TRBV3-1/TRBV3-2 | . | CASSSETDYNEQFF | TGTGCCAGCAGCTCCGAGACTGATTACAATGAGCAGTTCTTC
. | TRBJ2-1 | TRBV1 | . | CTSSQEKTASGSHEQFF | TGCACCAGCAGCCAAGAAAAAACGGCTAGCGGGAGTCATGAGCAGTTCTTC
TRBD1 | TRBJ2-7 | TRBV7-9 | . | CASKTGSSYEQYF | TGTGCCAGCAAGACAGGGAGCTCCTACGAGCAGTACTTC
TRBD1 | TRBJ2-1 | TRBV7-2 | large | CASSLTGQELNEQFF | TGTGCCAGCAGCTTAACGGGACAGGAACTCAATGAGCAGTTCTTC
. | TRBJ1-2 | TRBV5-1 | . | CASRLAAGPYGYTF | TGCGCCAGCAGGTTAGCGGCAGGTCCCTATGGCTACACCTTC
. | TRBJ2-7 | TRBV10-3 | . | CAISAGHTYEQYF | TGTGCCATCAGTGCCGGACATACCTACGAGCAGTACTTC
. | TRBJ1-5 | TRBV2 | . | CASRTSGFDQPQHF | TGTGCCAGCAGAACTTCAGGGTTCGATCAGCCCCAGCATTTT
. | TRBJ1-5 | TRBV10-2 | . | CASIDGNQPQHF | TGCGCCAGCATTGACGGCAATCAGCCCCAGCATTTT
TRBD1 | TRBJ2-2 | TRBV19 | once | CASSIIGGGTGELFF | TGTGCCAGTAGTATAATAGGGGGCGGAACCGGGGAGCTGTTTTTT
. | TRBJ1-6 | TRBV5-6 | . | CASSLGATGGSPLHF | TGTGCCAGCAGCTTGGGAGCTACGGGGGGTTCACCCCTCCACTTT
TRBD1 | TRBJ2-3 | TRBV18 | . | CASSPPTGSADTQYF | TGTGCCAGCTCACCACCGACAGGGTCCGCAGATACGCAGTATTTT
. | TRBJ2-1 | TRBV7-9 | . | CASSPGTSHEQFF | TGTGCCAGCAGCCCGGGGACATCCCATGAGCAGTTCTTC
. | TRBJ2-2 | TRBV6-2/TRBV6-3 | . | CASSHLSGLNTGELFF | TGTGCCAGCAGTCACCTATCGGGATTGAACACCGGGGAGCTGTTTTTT
TRBD2 | TRBJ2-1 | TRBV24-1 | once | CATSDLAGGEQFF | TGTGCCACCAGTGACTTAGCGGGAGGTGAGCAGTTCTTC